This T cell receptor (beta chain) appears in the sequencing data of a study of T cell changes during pregnancy in multiple sclerosis. This table comes from immunoSEQ multiplex PCR, and its TCRdb copy is limited to in-frame clones, with some not included. The sample yields under 65,000 clones, 85% to 95% seen once. This sequence was found in a female donor with multiple sclerosis, enrolled in a pregnancy study. Sample: CD8+ T cells from peripheral blood mononuclear cells, taken in the third trimester of pregnancy.

CDR3 DNA: TGCGCCAGCAGCCCCATATCCTCCGGGACTAGCGGGCCCGGGGAGCTGTTTTTT. Its protein is CASSPISSGTSGPGELFF. The gene calls are TRBV4-1 and TRBJ2-2; 12 bases fit TRBD2. Germline CDR1 and CDR2: MGHRA and YSYEKL. The CDR3 loop spans 18 amino acids. J lost 6 bases, V lost 4 bases, and 12 bases had no gene match.